Detailed here is one TCR beta chain. Its specificity is unknown. Sequencing of TCRbeta CDR3 at survey depth gave sequences and template counts. Profiling relied on immunoSEQ multiplex PCR, and the TCRdb table lists in-frame clones only, not all of them. This table has 42,000 or so clones, roughly 89% appearing once. CDR1 is SEHNR and CDR2 is FQNEAQ in the germline V gene (reference sequence). The CDR3 is 14 residues long. J gave up 1 base and V 5 bases, and 4 bases lay outside the gene matches. The entry originates in a study of tissue T cells after allogeneic stem cell transplantation. Study results and caveats: Few T cell clones were shared across patients, but motif clusters showed tissue-specific shared signatures. Which tissue TCRs were alloreactive or antigen-specific was not determined. Some clones might be persisting host cells.

The chain employs TRBV7-9 and TRBJ1-1; the match to TRBD1 covers 7 bases. The sample in question was blood, obtained before transplantation. The TCR comes from a woman aged 40-70 years who later had graft-versus-host disease after an allogeneic stem cell transplant. CDR3 region: CASSNRDRNTEAFF. The CDR3 coding sequence is TGTGCCAGCAGCAACCGGGACAGGAACACTGAAGCTTTCTTT. Filled out from reference TRBV7-9 and TRBJ1-1, the complete variable domain reads DTGVSQNPRHKITKRGQNVTFRCDPISEHNRLYWYRQTLGQGPEFLTYFQNEAQLEKSRLLSDRFSAERPKGSFSTLEIQRTEQGDSAMYLCASSNRDRNTEAFFGQGTRLTVV.